The clone carrying this TCR beta chain was seen a single time. This specimen belongs to a study of shared T cell receptors in the human thymus. Sequencing was performed with immunoSEQ multiplex PCR; in TCRdb, only in-frame clones are kept and a portion is missing. The sample holds hundreds of thousands of clones; more than 70% are singletons and the top ten take about 0.0094%. V lost 0 bases, J lost 5 bases, and 10 bases stayed unmatched. Germline CDR1 reads LGHNA; CDR2 reads YSLEER. The CDR3 covers 18 residues. This sample also appeared in a second study, on human thymus T cells. That report adds: Resections obtained during corrective heart surgery supplied the thymus tissue. Repertoires from thymus and blood appeared to show biased V and J gene usage. Related research described thymic repertoires that were highly overlapping among unrelated individuals.

This chain connects TRBV4-3 to TRBJ2-5; 12 nucleotides agree with TRBD2. The sample comprised thymocytes. This TCR was sampled from a boy under three years old with a congenital heart defect. Here the CDR3 reads CASSQDPGTSGYLETQYF. As DNA, the CDR3 is TGCGCCAGCAGCCAAGATCCCGGGACTAGCGGGTACTTGGAGACCCAGTACTTC.